This record covers a single T cell receptor beta chain. Its antigen remains unknown. The entry originates in a study of cytomegalovirus exposure and HLA in healthy donors. General study results and limits: Among TCR beta chains, those listed as cytomegalovirus-associated numbered 164. A later analysis found that most CMV-associated TCR beta chains appeared HLA-restricted.

This CDR3 has 13 residues. J was trimmed by 5 bases and V by 3 bases; bases with no gene match: 2. Germline CDR1 SGHRS, CDR2 YFSETQ. PCR used 60 Vbeta primers and 13 Jbeta primers. Measured with immunoSEQ multiplex PCR; TCRdb has only the in-frame clones, and not every one. Seen here are some 64,000 clones, about 90% observed once, and the top ten hold less than 1.6%. Unrecorded immune exposures were likely, despite nominal health at sampling. Material: PBMCs. This sequence joins TRBV5-1 and TRBJ2-7; 10 positions match TRBD2. The clonotype was recovered from a man aged 30-40 years in good health and CMV-seropositive. DNA for the CDR3: TGCGCCAGCAGCTCACTAGCGGGACACGAGCAGTACTTC. Residues: CASSSLAGHEQYF.